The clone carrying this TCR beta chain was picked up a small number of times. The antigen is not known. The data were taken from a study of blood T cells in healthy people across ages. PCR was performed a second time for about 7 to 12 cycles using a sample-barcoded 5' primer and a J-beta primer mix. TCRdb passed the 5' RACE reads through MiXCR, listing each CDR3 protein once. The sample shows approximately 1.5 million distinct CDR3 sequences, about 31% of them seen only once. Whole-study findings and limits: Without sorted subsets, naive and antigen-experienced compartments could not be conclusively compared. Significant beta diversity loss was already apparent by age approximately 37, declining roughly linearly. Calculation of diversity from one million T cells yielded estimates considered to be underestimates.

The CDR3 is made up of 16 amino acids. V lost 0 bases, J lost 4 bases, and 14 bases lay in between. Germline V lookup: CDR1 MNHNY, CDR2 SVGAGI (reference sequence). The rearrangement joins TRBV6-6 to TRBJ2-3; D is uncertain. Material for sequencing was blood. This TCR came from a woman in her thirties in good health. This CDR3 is CASSYSTGNGADTQYF. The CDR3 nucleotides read TGTGCCAGCAGTTACTCGACTGGGAATGGAGCAGATACGCAGTATTTT.